A selection of T cell receptor beta chains follows, all from one sample in a study of OX40 agonist ivuxolimab in advanced cancers. The protocol was immunoSEQ multiplex PCR, while the TCRdb copy is restricted to in-frame clones and leaves out a portion. The sample gives 75,000 to 90,000 clones, around 90% of which show up once; roughly 10% is in the top ten. The sample here was CD4+ or CD8+ T cells sorted from blood, taken in a trial of the OX40 agonist ivuxolimab. These receptors were obtained from an adult with an advanced solid tumor such as melanoma, head and neck, liver or kidney cancer. The conserved cysteine and the conserved F or W are not part of the CDR3 here. Not every row has a clone size; where given, it reads once, few, many or a size class.

V gene: TRBV6-5; clone size: .; J gene: TRBJ1-5; CDR3 protein: ASRRDSVQPQH
V gene: TRBV18; clone size: .; J gene: TRBJ1-1; CDR3 protein: ASSFISEAF
V gene: TRBV9; clone size: few; J gene: TRBJ2-7; CDR3 protein: ASSPGTINGDEQY
V gene: TRBV7-9; clone size: .; J gene: TRBJ2-1; CDR3 protein: ASSLAYSLAVSYNEQF
V gene: TRBV5-1; clone size: .; J gene: TRBJ2-3; CDR3 protein: ASSSLDGGDTQY
V gene: TRBV4-2; clone size: .; J gene: TRBJ1-5; CDR3 protein: ASSLYSGTGDQPQH
V gene: TRBV2; clone size: .; J gene: TRBJ2-2; CDR3 protein: ASRSGGAAGELF
V gene: TRBV6-1; clone size: .; J gene: TRBJ2-1; CDR3 protein: ASSENVDRGGRRQF
V gene: TRBV7-9; clone size: .; J gene: TRBJ1-6; CDR3 protein: ASSLWSRGNNSPLH
V gene: TRBV29-1; clone size: .; J gene: TRBJ2-3; CDR3 protein: SAASGLGSDTQY
V gene: TRBV13; clone size: .; J gene: TRBJ1-1; CDR3 protein: ASSLVRENTEAF
V gene: TRBV29-1; clone size: .; J gene: TRBJ2-7; CDR3 protein: SVIYYYEQY
V gene: TRBV29-1; clone size: .; J gene: TRBJ2-5; CDR3 protein: SVMPLGRETQY
V gene: TRBV7-9; clone size: .; J gene: TRBJ2-7; CDR3 protein: ASSQRQGPEQY
V gene: TRBV11-3; clone size: .; J gene: TRBJ2-2; CDR3 protein: ASSLMGSNTGELF
V gene: TRBV27; clone size: few; J gene: TRBJ2-7; CDR3 protein: ATRGGVDEQY
V gene: TRBV10-1; clone size: .; J gene: TRBJ2-3; CDR3 protein: ASSESGGRDTQY
V gene: TRBV5-1; clone size: .; J gene: TRBJ2-5; CDR3 protein: ASSPTGDRAETQY
V gene: TRBV4-2; clone size: .; J gene: TRBJ2-2; CDR3 protein: ASSQDGGGGDTGELF
V gene: TRBV4-2; clone size: .; J gene: TRBJ2-3; CDR3 protein: ASSVQTSGGDTQY
V gene: TRBV5-1; clone size: .; J gene: TRBJ2-5; CDR3 protein: ASSFLAGAQTQY
V gene: TRBV20-1; clone size: .; J gene: TRBJ2-7; CDR3 protein: SAGLAEQY
V gene: TRBV6-5; clone size: .; J gene: TRBJ1-3; CDR3 protein: ASSRGPGNTIY
V gene: TRBV19; clone size: .; J gene: TRBJ1-5; CDR3 protein: ASSIDRAGAFQPQH
V gene: TRBV29-1; clone size: .; J gene: TRBJ2-1; CDR3 protein: SVNHRGATYNEQF
V gene: TRBV19; clone size: .; J gene: TRBJ1-1; CDR3 protein: ASSLTREGVEAF
V gene: TRBV7-6; clone size: .; J gene: TRBJ1-2; CDR3 protein: ASSPRQGSTGYT
V gene: TRBV6-1; clone size: .; J gene: TRBJ1-5; CDR3 protein: ASTEQVNQPQH
V gene: TRBV19; clone size: .; J gene: TRBJ1-5; CDR3 protein: ASRRRGESNQPQH
V gene: TRBV5-1; clone size: once; J gene: TRBJ2-7; CDR3 protein: ASSLGSSDEQY
V gene: TRBV5-1; clone size: .; J gene: TRBJ2-2; CDR3 protein: ASSLPSGTLNTGELF
V gene: TRBV5-1; clone size: .; J gene: TRBJ2-5; CDR3 protein: ASSSSDRVQETQY
V gene: TRBV2; clone size: .; J gene: TRBJ2-1; CDR3 protein: ASSDVGGLAANYNEQF
V gene: TRBV6-5; clone size: .; J gene: TRBJ2-5; CDR3 protein: ASSYSPQGVGETQY
V gene: TRBV5-4; clone size: .; J gene: TRBJ1-4; CDR3 protein: ASSSQGGYEKLF
V gene: TRBV18; clone size: .; J gene: TRBJ2-1; CDR3 protein: ASSPPSGRATYNEQF
V gene: TRBV6-1; clone size: .; J gene: TRBJ2-7; CDR3 protein: ASSLYEQY
V gene: TRBV28; clone size: .; J gene: TRBJ2-7; CDR3 protein: ASSSDVSYEQY
V gene: TRBV18; clone size: .; J gene: TRBJ2-1; CDR3 protein: ASSRTSGVDNEQF
V gene: TRBV6-5; clone size: .; J gene: TRBJ1-2; CDR3 protein: ASSYSGIANYGYT
V gene: TRBV6-5; clone size: .; J gene: TRBJ2-2; CDR3 protein: ASSYSTGGITGELF
V gene: TRBV5-1; clone size: .; J gene: TRBJ2-5; CDR3 protein: ASSAGDYSPETQY
V gene: TRBV5-4; clone size: .; J gene: TRBJ2-5; CDR3 protein: ASSLGGEARETQY
V gene: TRBV7-7; clone size: .; J gene: TRBJ2-2; CDR3 protein: ASSLAPGQGGGELF
V gene: TRBV5-5; clone size: .; J gene: TRBJ1-2; CDR3 protein: ASSLAGHYGYT
V gene: TRBV18; clone size: .; J gene: TRBJ1-1; CDR3 protein: ASSPTIGGRDTEAF
V gene: TRBV9; clone size: once; J gene: TRBJ2-2; CDR3 protein: ASSPVAGEATGELF
V gene: TRBV7-2; clone size: .; J gene: TRBJ2-7; CDR3 protein: ASRLAGDSYEQY
V gene: TRBV5-1; clone size: .; J gene: TRBJ2-1; CDR3 protein: ASSLTGGEQF
V gene: TRBV7-2; clone size: .; J gene: TRBJ1-1; CDR3 protein: ASSLQGLGYTEAF
V gene: TRBV14; clone size: once; J gene: TRBJ2-5; CDR3 protein: ASSQGRGTGRETQY
V gene: TRBV5-1; clone size: .; J gene: TRBJ2-1; CDR3 protein: ASSLGGQGLYNEQF
V gene: TRBV7-3; clone size: .; J gene: TRBJ2-3; CDR3 protein: ASSSRPGGTDTQY
V gene: TRBV21-1; clone size: many; J gene: TRBJ1-5; CDR3 protein: ASSPQGGGGNQPQH
V gene: TRBV6-1; clone size: .; J gene: TRBJ1-4; CDR3 protein: ASSEGITNEKLF